This TCR beta chain was recovered during a study of blood T cell repertoires in COVID-19. Study-level information: Researchers got acute and convalescent COVID-19 samples from the United States, Italy and Spain. PBMCs, B-cell-depleted T cells, or T cells provided the cDNA or gDNA that made up the material.

Original analysis: Scientists estimated how many nucleated cells there were by amplifying reference gene primers. Clones were read by immunoSEQ multiplex PCR, and TCRdb kept only the in-frame ones, dropping some. V and J calls and clone size come straight from that table; D and trimming were deduced from the DNA. The table lists hundreds of thousands of clones, 90% of them singletons. CDR1 SGHRS and CDR2 YFSETQ come from the germline V gene. The V end lost 4 bases, the J end lost 5 bases, and 12 bases lay between the germline ends. This CDR3 has 13 residues. Residents of 24 US areas, aged roughly 18 to 89 years, made up the participants.

The chain recombines TRBV5-1 with TRBJ2-5, with a tentative D call TRBD1 (5 bases). Sequenced input: PBMCs or T cells enriched from blood (not recorded which). The origin of this receptor is a woman under 30 with acute COVID-19. The CDR3 bases are TGCGCCAGCAGCGGGGCCCGATTCGAGACCCAGTACTTC. It translates to CASSGARFETQYF.